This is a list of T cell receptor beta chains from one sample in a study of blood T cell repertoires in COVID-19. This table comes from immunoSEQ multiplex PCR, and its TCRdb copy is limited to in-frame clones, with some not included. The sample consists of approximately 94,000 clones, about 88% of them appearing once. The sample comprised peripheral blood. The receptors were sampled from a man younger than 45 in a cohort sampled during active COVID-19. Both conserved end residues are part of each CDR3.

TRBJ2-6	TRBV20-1	CSASMTGDHQVLTF
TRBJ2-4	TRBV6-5	CASSYGWGDIQYF
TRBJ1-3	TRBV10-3	CAISVDYTIYF
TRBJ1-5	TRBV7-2	CASSSGLHQPQHF
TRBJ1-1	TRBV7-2	CASSLTPGSAGKAFF
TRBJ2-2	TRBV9	CASSVGRGALNTGELFF
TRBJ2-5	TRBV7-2	CASSFLAGGGGTQYF
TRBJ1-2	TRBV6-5	CASSPWTGQYGYTF
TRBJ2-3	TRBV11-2	CASSSRTLGADTQYF
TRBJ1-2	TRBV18	CASSPDTGGRAYGYTF
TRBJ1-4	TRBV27	CASSLEVGTGLFF
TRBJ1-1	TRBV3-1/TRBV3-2	CASRQIPGNTEAFF
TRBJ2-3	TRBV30	CAWSLYSADTQYF
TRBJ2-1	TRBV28	CASSSGTGVNEQFF
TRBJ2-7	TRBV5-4	CASSLVGQYEQYF
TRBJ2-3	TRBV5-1	CASSLEYRSTDTQYF
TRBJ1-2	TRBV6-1	CASSEASPGRYGYTF
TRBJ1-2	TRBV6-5	CASRGQALDYGYTF
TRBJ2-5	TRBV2	CASSDTPVRTQYF
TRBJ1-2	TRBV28	CATVRGQGRGYTF
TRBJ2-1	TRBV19	CASNRGLYNEQFF
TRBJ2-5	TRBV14	CASSPVRGGTQYF
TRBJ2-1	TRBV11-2	CASSRTGGNEQFF
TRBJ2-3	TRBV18	CASSPLAGGQDTQYF
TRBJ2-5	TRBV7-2	CASSLSAETQYF
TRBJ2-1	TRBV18	CASSPEQGSAGEQFF
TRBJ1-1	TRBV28	CASTIARGFTEAFF
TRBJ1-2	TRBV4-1	CASSHLGTGGANYGYTF
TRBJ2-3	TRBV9	CASSVGVAGGPPDTQYF
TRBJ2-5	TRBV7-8	CASSRRSGETQYF
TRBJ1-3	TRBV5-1	CASSPGQGWGNTIYF
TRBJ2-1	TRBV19	CASSQGGYNEQFF
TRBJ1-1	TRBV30	CAWSKAGSTSTEAFF
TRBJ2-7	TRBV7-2	CASTADYEQYF
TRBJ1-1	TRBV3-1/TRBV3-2	CASSQGQGARTEAFF
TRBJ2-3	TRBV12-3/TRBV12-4	CASSPADTQYF
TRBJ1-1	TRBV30	CAWSTGDTEAFF
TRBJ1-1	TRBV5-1	CASRPPGQRNTEAFF
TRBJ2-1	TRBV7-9	CASSLAARQGEQFF
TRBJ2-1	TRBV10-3	CAVGDRGYNEQFF
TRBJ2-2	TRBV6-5	CAGAGTTGELFF
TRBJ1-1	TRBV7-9	CASSGGTGGGTEAFF
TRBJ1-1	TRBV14	CASSPSRGTEAFF
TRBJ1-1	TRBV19	CATWDRMNTEAFF
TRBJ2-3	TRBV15	CATSRSIAGEKDTQYF
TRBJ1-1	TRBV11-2	CASSLAQGTTEAFF
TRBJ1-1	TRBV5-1	CASSLKGQGAVNTEAFF
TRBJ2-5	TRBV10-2	CASKAGGIGETQYF
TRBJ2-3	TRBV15	CATSRGAGSTDTQYF
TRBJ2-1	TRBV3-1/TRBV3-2	CASSPRLAGHNEQFF
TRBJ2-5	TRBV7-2	CASSSGTGITKETQYF
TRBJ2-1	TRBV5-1	CASSLAKEVNYNEQFF
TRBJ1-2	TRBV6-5	CASSYSRTGNYGYTF